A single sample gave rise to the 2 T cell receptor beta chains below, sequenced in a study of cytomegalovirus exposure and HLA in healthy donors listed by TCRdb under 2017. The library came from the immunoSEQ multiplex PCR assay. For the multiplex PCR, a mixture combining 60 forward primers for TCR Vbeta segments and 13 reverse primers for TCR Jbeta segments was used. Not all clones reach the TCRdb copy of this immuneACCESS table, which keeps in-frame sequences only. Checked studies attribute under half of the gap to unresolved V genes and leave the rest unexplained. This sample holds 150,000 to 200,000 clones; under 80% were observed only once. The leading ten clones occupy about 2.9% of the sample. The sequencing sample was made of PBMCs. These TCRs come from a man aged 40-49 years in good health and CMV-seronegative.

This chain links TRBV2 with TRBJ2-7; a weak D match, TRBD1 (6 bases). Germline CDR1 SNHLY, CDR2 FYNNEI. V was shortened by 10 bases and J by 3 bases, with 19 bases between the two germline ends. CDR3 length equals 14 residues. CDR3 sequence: CATGDKGGYYEQYF. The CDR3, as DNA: TGTGCCACCGGGGACAAGGGCGGATACTACGAGCAGTACTTC.

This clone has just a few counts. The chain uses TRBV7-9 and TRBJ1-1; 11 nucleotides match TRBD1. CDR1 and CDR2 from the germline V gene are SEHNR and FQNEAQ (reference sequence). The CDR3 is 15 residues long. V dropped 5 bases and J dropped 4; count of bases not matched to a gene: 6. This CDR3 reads CASSLGQGARTEAFF. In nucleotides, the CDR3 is TGTGCCAGCAGCCTAGGACAGGGGGCTCGCACTGAAGCTTTCTTT.